The clone carrying this T cell receptor beta chain came up many times. Time point defined: newly diagnosed GD, antithyroid drugs for less than 3 months. TCR sequences were obtained from RNA taken from PBMCs. Library construction for TCR beta used iRepertoire HTBI primers and Arm-PCR of CDR3 regions. TCRdb used MiXCR to reprocess the multiplex PCR reads, holding one entry per CDR3 protein. This repertoire shows 350,000 to 550,000 distinct CDR3 sequences, about 16% found once; its top ten account for 20% to 25%. These data are taken from a study of regulatory T cells in long-lasting Graves disease. V was shortened by 0 bases and J by 0 bases, with 6 bases between the two germline ends. The CDR3 covers 15 residues. Germline CDR1 LGHNA, CDR2 YNFKEQ. These data were also filed under a second study, of T cells in Graves' hyperthyroidism and ophthalmopathy.

The chain joins TRBV4-2 to TRBJ1-5; D gene uncertain. The TCR sequence derives from a woman aged 18-35 years with Graves disease. Sequencing used peripheral blood mononuclear cells (PBMCs), obtained at new diagnosis, from a patient treated with antithyroid drugs. The CDR3 reads CASSQDLYSNQPQHF. DNA of the CDR3: TGTGCCAGCAGCCAAGATCTTTATAGCAATCAGCCCCAGCATTTT.